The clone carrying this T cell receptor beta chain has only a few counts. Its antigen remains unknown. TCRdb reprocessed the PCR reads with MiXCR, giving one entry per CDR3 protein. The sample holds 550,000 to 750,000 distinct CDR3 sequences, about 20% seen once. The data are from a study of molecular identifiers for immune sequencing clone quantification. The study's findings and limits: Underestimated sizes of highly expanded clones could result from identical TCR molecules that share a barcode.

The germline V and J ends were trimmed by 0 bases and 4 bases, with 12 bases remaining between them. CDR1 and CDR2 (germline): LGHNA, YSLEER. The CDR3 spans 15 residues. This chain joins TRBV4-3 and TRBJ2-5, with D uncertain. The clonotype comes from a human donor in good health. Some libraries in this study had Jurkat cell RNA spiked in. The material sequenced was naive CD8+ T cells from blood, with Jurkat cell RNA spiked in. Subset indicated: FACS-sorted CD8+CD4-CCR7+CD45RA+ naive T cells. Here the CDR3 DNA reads TGCGCCAGCAGCCAAGAAAGAAGGGCTATAGAGACCCAGTACTTC. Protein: CASSQERRAIETQYF.